The subject of this entry is one TCR beta chain. Terminally differentiated effector memory CD45RA+ cells were excluded by CCR7 positive selection of CD45RO-negative cells. Trimming removed 5 bases from V and 0 bases from J; junction bases left unmatched: 6. Germline CDR1 reads MGHRA; CDR2 reads YSYEKL. The CDR3 runs to 15 residues. The data belong to a study of shared clonotypes between healthy human individuals. Libraries were prepared by immunoSEQ multiplex PCR; TCRdb keeps only in-frame clonotypes and omits some of them. The data contain nearly 2 million clones, about 95% of them seen just once; the ten biggest clones take up roughly 1%.

Sequences were obtained from naive CD8+ T cells sorted from blood. The source of this sequence is a man younger than 35 in good health. This chain joins TRBV4-1 and TRBJ2-7; 8 nucleotides align to TRBD1. CDR3 in DNA: TGCGCCAGCAGCACGGACAGGGATAGCTCCTACGAGCAGTACTTC. Translated, it gives CASSTDRDSSYEQYF.